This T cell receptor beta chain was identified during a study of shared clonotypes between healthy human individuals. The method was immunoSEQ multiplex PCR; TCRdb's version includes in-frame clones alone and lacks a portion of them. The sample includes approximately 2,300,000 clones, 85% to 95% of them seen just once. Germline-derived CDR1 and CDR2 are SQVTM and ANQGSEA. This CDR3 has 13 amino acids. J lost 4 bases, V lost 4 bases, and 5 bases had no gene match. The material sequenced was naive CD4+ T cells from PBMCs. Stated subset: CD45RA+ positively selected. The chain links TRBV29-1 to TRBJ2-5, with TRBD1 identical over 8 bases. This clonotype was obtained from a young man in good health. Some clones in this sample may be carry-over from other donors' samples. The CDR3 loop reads CSVAAGGGETQYF. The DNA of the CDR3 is TGCAGCGTTGCAGCAGGGGGCGGAGAGACCCAGTACTTC.